These 30 T cell receptor gamma chains share one sample of origin, sequenced in a study of gamma delta lymphoproliferative disorders and STAT genes. Genomic DNA from isolated PBMCs served as the sequencing template. TCRdb reanalysed the multiplex PCR reads with CATT. The sample shows thousands of gamma-chain clones, 7.5% to 9.5% of them seen only once. Sequenced input: blood. All receptors derive from a human donor in good health.

This clone is categorized as medium-sized. The rearrangement links TRGV10 to TRGJP1. The J gene, missing from TCRdb, was assigned here through DNA to germline matching. TRGV10 is an ORF; its function is uncertain. CDR3 size: 14 residues. J gave up 3 bases and V 8 bases, and 7 bases lay outside the gene matches. This chain's CDR3 is CAAWDYPTGWFKIF. The CDR3 DNA reads TGTGCTGCGTGGGATTATCCCACTGGTTGGTTCAAGATATTT.

By share, this clone counts as medium-sized. This chain connects TRGV4 to TRGJ1 or TRGJ2. TCRdb lists no J gene, so it was determined here by aligning the DNA to germline. This CDR3 region has 12 residues. V lost 0 bases, J lost 10 bases, and 6 bases stayed unmatched. CDR1 is EGSTGY, CDR2 YDSYTSSV, per germline. CDR3 protein: CATWDGETKKLF. The CDR3 DNA follows: TGTGCCACCTGGGATGGGGAAACAAAGAAACTCTTT.

This clone counts as medium-sized (0.01 to 0.1%). The V gene is TRGV10, the J gene TRGJP1. TCRdb lists no J gene, so it was determined here by aligning the DNA to germline. TRGV10 has ORF status, its function being uncertain. Germline trimming cut 8 bases from V and 7 bases from J; bases unmatched to any gene: 17. The length of the CDR3 is 16 residues. The CDR3 DNA reads as TGTGCTGCGTGGGCCCTCAGGTCCTTCGTTGGTTGGTTCAAGATATTT. Protein sequence: CAAWALRSFVGWFKIF.

This clone showed up many times. The V gene is TRGV9, the J gene TRGJ1 or TRGJ2. Matching the DNA to germline supplied the J gene, which TCRdb does not give. The germline V gene has CDR1 GITISATS and CDR2 ISYDGTV (reference sequence). The CDR3 has 14 residues. V was clipped by 2 bases and J by 3 bases; unmatched bases: 7. CDR3 loop: CALWEGDPYYKKLF. In DNA form, the CDR3 reads TGTGCCTTGTGGGAGGGGGACCCTTATTATAAGAAACTCTTT.

By frequency in the sample, this clone is medium-sized (0.01 to 0.1%). The chain recombines TRGV8 with TRGJ1 or TRGJ2. Because TCRdb records no J gene, it was assigned here through a match of the DNA to germline. Germline lookup yields CDR1 VENAVY and CDR2 YDSYNSRV. There are 11 residues in the CDR3. Germline trimming cut 1 base from V and 12 bases from J; bases unmatched to any gene: 6. The CDR3 bases are TGTGCCACCTGGGATAGCTTGTGGAAACTCTTT. Amino acid sequence: CATWDSLWKLF.

This clone is deemed medium-sized (0.01 to 0.1%). The rearrangement joins TRGV2 to TRGJP1. The J gene is not listed in TCRdb, so it was assigned here from a DNA match to germline. CDR3 length: 12 amino acids. The V segment lost 3 bases and the J segment 8 bases; nucleotides outside the gene matches: 3. Germline CDR1 EGSNGY, CDR2 YDSYNSKV. DNA for the CDR3: TGTGCCACCTGGGACTTGGGTTGGTTCAAGATATTT. It yields the protein CATWDLGWFKIF.

The sample holds a few counts of this clone. This probably arose from a read error, given a far larger clone one base away. The same CDR3 also results from other DNA sequences found in this sample. The chain is built from TRGV10 and TRGJ1 or TRGJ2. The J gene, absent from TCRdb, was called here by matching the DNA to germline. TRGV10 is given ORF status, its function remaining uncertain. CDR3 length: 11 residues. V shed 12 bases and J 3 bases; nucleotides not matched to a gene: 6. The CDR3 sequence: CAAFTYYKKLF. The CDR3 DNA reads TGTGCTGCATTTACTTATTATAAGAAACTCTTT.

This clone is medium-sized within its sample. The chain recombines TRGV11 with TRGJ1 or TRGJ2. The J gene comes from matching the DNA to germline here; TCRdb lacks it. TRGV11 is known as an ORF, though its function is uncertain. The CDR3 is 13 residues long. V lost 0 bases to trimming and J lost 10 bases; unmatched junction nucleotides: 6. In DNA form, the CDR3 reads TGTGCCTGCTGGATTAGGCACGAAGAAAAGAAACTCTTT. This translates into CACWIRHEEKKLF.

Within the sample, this clone is medium-sized. The V call is TRGV4, the J call TRGJP1. As TCRdb names no J gene, one was assigned here on the basis of a DNA match to germline. CDR3 length: 14 residues. V was clipped by 5 bases and J by 4 bases; unmatched bases: 7. Per the germline V gene, CDR1 is EGSTGY and CDR2 is YDSYTSSV. CDR3 bases: TGTGCCACCTGGGTAGATTTCACTGGTTGGTTCAAGATATTT. Translated, it gives CATWVDFTGWFKIF.

Within the sample, this clone is medium-sized. The V call is TRGV10, the J call TRGJP1. No J gene is reported in TCRdb; it was inferred here by comparing the DNA with germline. TRGV10 belongs to the ORF category, with a function that is uncertain. The J segment lost 6 bases and the V segment lost 8 bases, leaving 10 bases of the junction unmatched. The CDR3 consists of 14 residues. CDR3: CAAWDCGAGWFKIF. The CDR3 nucleotides read TGTGCTGCGTGGGATTGTGGGGCTGGTTGGTTCAAGATATTT.

This clone is medium-sized. The chain carries TRGV2 and TRGJ1 or TRGJ2. The J gene, absent from TCRdb, was called here by matching the DNA to germline. The trim removed 2 bases at V and 2 bases at J, leaving 3 bases unmatched. CDR1 EGSNGY and CDR2 YDSYNSKV come from the germline V gene. The CDR3 covers 13 residues. The CDR3 is CATWDDHYYKKLF. Written as DNA, the CDR3 is TGTGCCACCTGGGACGATCATTATTATAAGAAACTCTTT.

This clone is categorized as medium-sized. It is unclear where the CDR3 begins or ends on the DNA, so no DNA is shown, and the CDR3 is as TCRdb lists it. For the V gene the call is TRGV11; the J gene has no call. TRGV11 is placed among ORFs of uncertain function. Termini included, the CDR3 measures 16 amino acids. The CDR3 reads CTTVPAGLGTDYKKLF.

By frequency in the sample, this clone is medium-sized. The rearrangement uses TRGV10 and TRGJ1 or TRGJ2. The J gene, left out of TCRdb, was set here by checking the DNA against germline. TRGV10 qualifies as an ORF whose function is uncertain. The junction had 8 bases not matched to a gene; V was cut back by 8 bases and J by 0 bases. This CDR3 has 14 amino acids. The CDR3 region is CAAWDLPNYYKKLF. The CDR3 DNA follows: TGTGCTGCGTGGGATCTCCCGAATTATTATAAGAAACTCTTT.

This clone is classed as medium-sized (0.01 to 0.1%). V and J are TRGV10 and TRGJP1. The J gene is not listed in TCRdb, so it was assigned here from a DNA match to germline. TRGV10 is given ORF status, its function remaining uncertain. The CDR3 extends over 13 amino acids. V shed 8 bases and J 7 bases; nucleotides not matched to a gene: 8. CDR3 bases: TGTGCTGCGTGGGAACGGAGTGGTTGGTTCAAGATATTT. It yields the protein CAAWERSGWFKIF.

This clone is judged medium-sized (0.01 to 0.1%). CDR3 DNA: TGTGCCACCTGGGATGGTCAGGGATGGTTCAAGATATTT. It translates to CATWDGQGWFKIF. This chain links TRGV4 with TRGJP1. TCRdb records no J gene; here it was assigned by comparing the DNA to germline. The CDR3 is 13 amino acids. Trimming removed 1 base from V and 11 bases from J; junction bases left unmatched: 7. Germline V gives CDR1 EGSTGY, CDR2 YDSYTSSV.

There are a few counts of this clone. The gene calls are TRGV2 and TRGJP1. TCRdb lists no J gene, so it was determined here by aligning the DNA to germline. The CDR3 loop spans 15 amino acids. Per the germline V gene, CDR1 is EGSNGY and CDR2 is YDSYNSKV. Losses at the gene ends were 2 bases for V and 4 bases for J; bases not matched to a gene: 7. CDR3 nucleotide sequence: TGTGCCACCTGGGACGTGTGGGGCACTGGTTGGTTCAAGATATTT. Its translation: CATWDVWGTGWFKIF.

By share, this clone counts as large (0.1 to 1%). The rearrangement joins TRGV8 to TRGJP2. TCRdb supplies no J gene; here it was assigned by aligning the nucleotide sequence to germline. Per germline, CDR1 VENAVY and CDR2 YDSYNSRV. This CDR3 contains 15 residues. Losses at the gene ends were 0 bases for V and 2 bases for J; bases not matched to a gene: 3. CDR3 sequence reads: CATWDRHSSDWIKTF. DNA for the CDR3: TGTGCCACCTGGGATAGGCACAGTAGTGATTGGATCAAGACGTTT.

There is no J gene call, but TRGV8 is given as the V gene. CDR1 and CDR2 (germline): VENAVY, YDSYNSRV. The CDR3 covers 10 residues. Here the CDR3 DNA reads TGTGCCACCTGGGATCCCCCCAAACTCTTT. Translation gives CATWDPPKLF.

Within the sample, this clone is medium-sized. The chain employs TRGV2 and TRGJ1 or TRGJ2. TCRdb records no J gene; here it was assigned by comparing the DNA to germline. CDR3 length: 14 residues. Per germline, CDR1 EGSNGY and CDR2 YDSYNSKV. V lost 0 bases and J lost 4; bases outside the gene matches: 6. CDR3 nucleotide sequence: TGTGCCACCTGGGACGGGCTACGATATTATAAGAAACTCTTT. Protein: CATWDGLRYYKKLF.

By share, this clone ranks as medium-sized. The CDR3 spells CATSTFSYYKKLF. The CDR3 nucleotides are TGTGCCACCTCCACGTTTTCTTATTATAAGAAACTCTTT. The V call is TRGV4, the J call TRGJ1 or TRGJ2. The J gene, absent from TCRdb, was called here by matching the DNA to germline. The CDR3 has 13 residues. CDR1 is EGSTGY, CDR2 YDSYTSSV, per germline. V shed 8 bases, J shed 3 bases, and the junction held 10 bases outside the gene matches.

This clone is labeled medium-sized (0.01 to 0.1%). A much larger clonotype is one base distant, so this may be a read error. V is TRGV10 and J is TRGJP1. TCRdb offers no J gene call, so here the DNA was matched to germline to obtain one. TRGV10 is identified as an open reading frame with a role that is uncertain. The CDR3 totals 13 residues. Unmatched junction bases numbered 2, after V lost 8 bases and J lost 1 base. This CDR3 reads CAAWATTGWFKIF. As DNA, the CDR3 is TGTGCTGCGTGGGCTACCACTGGTTGGTTCAAGATATTT.

Relative to its sample, this clone is medium-sized. The V gene is TRGV4, the J gene TRGJP2. TCRdb offers no J gene call, so here the DNA was matched to germline to obtain one. The V and J ends lost 1 base and 3 bases, in that order; junction bases with no gene match: 5. Per germline, CDR1 EGSTGY and CDR2 YDSYTSSV. There are 15 residues in the CDR3. The chain's CDR3 is CATWDGKRSDWIKTF. The CDR3 coding sequence is TGTGCCACCTGGGATGGAAAGCGTAGTGATTGGATCAAGACGTTT.

By frequency in the sample, this clone is medium-sized. V gene TRGV5 combines with J gene TRGJ1 or TRGJ2. The J gene is absent in TCRdb and was assigned here via DNA matching to germline. J gave up 7 bases and V 0 bases, and 9 bases lay outside the gene matches. Germline V gives CDR1 VINAFY, CDR2 YDVSNSKD. The length of the CDR3 is 14 residues. The CDR3 loop reads CATWDRPDDYKKLF. The CDR3, as DNA: TGTGCCACCTGGGACAGGCCGGACGACTATAAGAAACTCTTT.

In its sample, this clone is medium-sized (0.01 to 0.1%). V usage is TRGV4 and J usage is TRGJ1 or TRGJ2. TCRdb does not report a J gene; here it was assigned by matching the DNA to germline references. This CDR3 spans 16 amino acids. Germline CDR1 reads EGSTGY; CDR2 reads YDSYTSSV. J gave up 0 bases and V 3 bases, and 11 bases lay outside the gene matches. The CDR3 spells CATWDRFCWNYYKKLF. The CDR3, as DNA: TGTGCCACCTGGGATAGGTTCTGTTGGAATTATTATAAGAAACTCTTT.

This clone is judged medium-sized. The junction shows a germline mismatch at one end, possibly a read error. The V and J genes are TRGV8 and TRGJ1 or TRGJ2. Here the J gene was assigned by germline matching of the DNA, as TCRdb has none. This CDR3 has 13 residues. Germline V gene sequence: CDR1 VENAVY, CDR2 YDSYNSRV. The CDR3: CATWARNYYKKLF. DNA of the CDR3: TGTGCCACCTGGGCTAGGAATTATTATAAGAAACTCTTT.

Within the sample, this clone is medium-sized. A read error may be the cause here, since a much bigger clone is one base away. Other DNA sequences in the sample encode the same CDR3. The V and J genes are TRGV3 and TRGJ1 or TRGJ2. Here the J gene was assigned by germline matching of the DNA, as TCRdb has none. This CDR3 region has 13 residues. Trimming at V came to 0 bases and at J to 5 bases, leaving 4 bases not matched to a gene. Germline lookup yields CDR1 VTNTFY and CDR2 YDVSTARD (reference sequence). The CDR3 DNA follows: TGTGCCACCTGGGACAGGCCCGATTATAAGAAACTCTTT. It is translated as CATWDRPDYKKLF.

On this clone: An end of the junction differs from the germline gene, which may be a read error. The chain combines TRGV11 with TRGJP2. TCRdb gives no J gene; it was assigned here by matching the DNA to germline. TRGV11 is an ORF for which the function is uncertain. CDR3 size: 16 residues. CDR3 protein: CAYWPPSGVSDWIKTF. The CDR3 DNA follows: TGTGCCTACTGGCCCCCCTCCGGGGTAAGTGATTGGATCAAGACGTTT.

This clone qualifies as medium-sized. This chain uses TRGV2 with TRGJ1 or TRGJ2. The J gene, left out of TCRdb, was set here by checking the DNA against germline. V trimming: 0 bases; J trimming: 10 bases; junction bases outside the gene matches: 9. The CDR3 runs to 13 residues. The V gene's germline CDR1 is EGSNGY and CDR2 YDSYNSKV. The CDR3 coding sequence is TGTGCCACCTGGGACGGGACAAATAGAAAGAAACTCTTT. Translation gives CATWDGTNRKKLF.

This clone was detected only a few times. The chain is built from TRGV2 and TRGJP2. As TCRdb names no J gene, one was assigned here on the basis of a DNA match to germline. This CDR3 comprises 12 residues. Trimming removed 6 bases from V and 2 bases from J; junction bases left unmatched: 0. Germline V lookup: CDR1 EGSNGY, CDR2 YDSYNSKV. The DNA for the CDR3 is TGTGCCACCTGGAGTAGTGATTGGATCAAGACGTTT. Its translation: CATWSSDWIKTF.

By its share, this clone is medium-sized. The chain uses TRGV8 and TRGJP1. TCRdb is silent on the J gene; assignment here came from matching the DNA to germline. Trimming cost V 3 bases and J 2 bases; bases outside gene matches: 12. Germline V lookup: CDR1 VENAVY, CDR2 YDSYNSRV. The length of the CDR3 is 17 residues. The CDR3 region is CATWDPGRGTTGWFKIF. For the CDR3, the DNA is TGTGCCACCTGGGATCCAGGCCGGGGGACCACTGGTTGGTTCAAGATATTT.